This TCR beta chain was captured in a study of cytomegalovirus exposure and HLA in healthy donors. In germline, CDR1 is MNHEY, CDR2 SMNVEV (reference sequence). The CDR3 runs to 14 residues. V gave up 0 bases and J gave up 5 bases, with 11 bases separating them. Assay: immunoSEQ multiplex PCR; the TCRdb copy retains only in-frame clones and omits some. The sample holds fewer than 400,000 clones, around 90% seen once. Findings and limits, study-wide: The study put 160 or so TCR beta chains on its list as cytomegalovirus-associated.

This clone was seen only a few times. Its antigen is as yet unknown. This rearrangement joins TRBV27 to TRBJ2-7; D may be TRBD1 (6 bases). The sample was PBMCs. The source is a man aged 25-40 years in good health and CMV-seronegative. The DNA for the CDR3 is TGTGCCAGCAGTTTATCAGGGGGTGGCAACGAGCAGTACTTC. Residues: CASSLSGGGNEQYF.